The T cell receptor beta chain under discussion was sequenced for a study of T cell changes during pregnancy in multiple sclerosis. The method was immunoSEQ multiplex PCR; TCRdb's version includes in-frame clones alone and lacks a portion of them. The sample shows 45,000 to 50,000 clones, around 91% of them seen only once. CDR3 size: 15 residues. Germline V lookup: CDR1 MNHNS, CDR2 SASEGT. V lost 1 base to trimming and J lost 0 bases; unmatched junction nucleotides: 1. The V and J genes are TRBV6-1 and TRBJ1-1; 8 bases fit TRBD1. The sample was CD4+ T cells from peripheral blood mononuclear cells, taken in the second trimester of pregnancy. This clonotype originated in a female donor in good health, enrolled as a control in a pregnancy study. The CDR3 here is CASSEGTGMNTEAFF. In nucleotides, the CDR3 is TGTGCCAGCAGTGAAGGGACAGGGATGAACACTGAAGCTTTCTTT.